The clone carrying this T cell receptor (beta chain) was seen only once. The antigen remains undetermined. The record originates from a study of T cell responses to AZD1222 COVID-19 vaccine. General study points: Spike regions recognized by vaccine-associated CD4 TCRs spanned the protein, led by 160-218 and 743-854.

Per germline, CDR1 KGHDR and CDR2 SFDVKD. Between the trimmed V and J ends, which lost 5 bases and 1 base, there was a span of 13 bases. The length of the CDR3 is 16 residues. Second doses that came at about 4 or about 12 weeks were put together. Data came from immunoSEQ multiplex PCR; TCRdb stores just in-frame clones and leaves some out. Of approximately 150,000 clones listed, 90% to 95% are singletons. The chain uses TRBV24-1 and TRBJ2-2, with D perhaps matching TRBD1 (5 bases). The sample was peripheral blood, taken 28 days after the second AZD1222 dose. The sequence came from an adult who received the AZD1222 COVID-19 vaccine. CDR3 protein: CATSGRAAKNTGELFF. CDR3 DNA: TGTGCCACCAGTGGCAGGGCGGCTAAGAACACCGGGGAGCTGTTTTTT.